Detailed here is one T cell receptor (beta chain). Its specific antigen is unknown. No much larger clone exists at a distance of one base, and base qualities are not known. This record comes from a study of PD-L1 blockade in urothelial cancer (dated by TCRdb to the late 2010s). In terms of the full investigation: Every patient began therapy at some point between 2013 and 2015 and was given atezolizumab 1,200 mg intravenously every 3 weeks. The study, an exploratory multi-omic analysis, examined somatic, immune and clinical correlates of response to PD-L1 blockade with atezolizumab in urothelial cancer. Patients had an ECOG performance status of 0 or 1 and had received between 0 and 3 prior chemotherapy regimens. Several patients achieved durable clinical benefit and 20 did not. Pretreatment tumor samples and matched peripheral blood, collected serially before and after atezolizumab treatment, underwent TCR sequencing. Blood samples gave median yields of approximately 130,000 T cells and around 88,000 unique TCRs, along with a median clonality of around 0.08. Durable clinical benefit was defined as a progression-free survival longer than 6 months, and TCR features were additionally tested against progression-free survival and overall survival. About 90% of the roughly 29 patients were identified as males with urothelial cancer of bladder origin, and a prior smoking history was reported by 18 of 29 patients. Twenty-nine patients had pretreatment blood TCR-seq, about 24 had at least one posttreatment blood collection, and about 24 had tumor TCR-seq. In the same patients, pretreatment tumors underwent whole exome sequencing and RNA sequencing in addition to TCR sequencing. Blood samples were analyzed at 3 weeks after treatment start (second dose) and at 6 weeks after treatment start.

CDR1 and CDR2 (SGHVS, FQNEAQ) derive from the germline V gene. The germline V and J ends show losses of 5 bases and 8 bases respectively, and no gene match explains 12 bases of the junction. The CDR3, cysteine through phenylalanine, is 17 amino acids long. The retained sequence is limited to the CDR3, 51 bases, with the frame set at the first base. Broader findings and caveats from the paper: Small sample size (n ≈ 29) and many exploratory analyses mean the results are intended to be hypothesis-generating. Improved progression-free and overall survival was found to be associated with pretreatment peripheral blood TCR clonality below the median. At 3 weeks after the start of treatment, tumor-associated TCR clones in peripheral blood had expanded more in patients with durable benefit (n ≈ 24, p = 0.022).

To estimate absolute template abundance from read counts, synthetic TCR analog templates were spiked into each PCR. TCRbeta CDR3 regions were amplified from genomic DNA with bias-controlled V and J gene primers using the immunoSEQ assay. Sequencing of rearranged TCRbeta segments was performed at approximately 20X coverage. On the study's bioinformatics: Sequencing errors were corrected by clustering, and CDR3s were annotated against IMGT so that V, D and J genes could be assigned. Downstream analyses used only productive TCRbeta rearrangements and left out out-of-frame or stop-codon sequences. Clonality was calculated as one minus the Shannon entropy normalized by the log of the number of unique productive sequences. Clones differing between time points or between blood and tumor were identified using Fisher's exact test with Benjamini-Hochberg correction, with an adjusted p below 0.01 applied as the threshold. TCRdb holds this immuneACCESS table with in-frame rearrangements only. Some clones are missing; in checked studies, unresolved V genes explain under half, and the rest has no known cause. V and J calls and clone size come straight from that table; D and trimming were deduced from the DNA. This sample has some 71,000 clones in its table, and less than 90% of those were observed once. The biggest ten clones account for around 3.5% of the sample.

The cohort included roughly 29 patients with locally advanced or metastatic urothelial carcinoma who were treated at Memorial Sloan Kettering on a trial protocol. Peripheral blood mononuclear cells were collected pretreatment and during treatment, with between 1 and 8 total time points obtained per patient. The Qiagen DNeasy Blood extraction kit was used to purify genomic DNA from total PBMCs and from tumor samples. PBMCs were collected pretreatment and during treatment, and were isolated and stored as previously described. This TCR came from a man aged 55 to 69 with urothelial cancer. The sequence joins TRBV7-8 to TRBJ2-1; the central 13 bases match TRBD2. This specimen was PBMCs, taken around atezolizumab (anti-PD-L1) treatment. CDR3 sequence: CASSPRRLAGGGDEQFF. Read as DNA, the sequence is TGTGCCAGCAGCCCGCGGAGACTAGCGGGGGGAGGCGATGAGCAGTTCTTC.